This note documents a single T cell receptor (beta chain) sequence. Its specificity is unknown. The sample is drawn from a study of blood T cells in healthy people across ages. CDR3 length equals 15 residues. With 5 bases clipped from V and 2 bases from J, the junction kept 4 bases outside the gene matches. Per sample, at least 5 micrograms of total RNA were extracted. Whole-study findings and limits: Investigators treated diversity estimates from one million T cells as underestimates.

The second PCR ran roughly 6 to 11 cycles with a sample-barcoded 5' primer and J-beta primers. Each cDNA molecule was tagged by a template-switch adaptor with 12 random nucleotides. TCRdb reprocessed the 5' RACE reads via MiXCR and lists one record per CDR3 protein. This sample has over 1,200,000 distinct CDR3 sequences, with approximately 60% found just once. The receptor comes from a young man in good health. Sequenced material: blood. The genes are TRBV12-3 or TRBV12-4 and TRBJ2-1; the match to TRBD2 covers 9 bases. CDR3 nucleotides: TGTGCCAGCAGTGCTAGCGGGGTCGCCTACAATGAGCAGTTCTTC. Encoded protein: CASSASGVAYNEQFF.